This entry lists 30 T cell receptor beta chains sequenced from one sample in a study of spatial heterogeneity in lung cancer. TCRdb reprocessed the 5' RACE reads via MiXCR and lists one record per CDR3 protein. The profile shows 20,000 to 25,000 distinct CDR3 sequences, 6% to 7.5% of them singletons. Time point denoted: sample taken at primary tumor resection. The specimen comprised PBMCs, sampled at surgery. Every receptor here comes from a male donor with early-stage non-small cell lung cancer.

CDR3 protein: CASSLGPAERAFF. Written as DNA, the CDR3 is TGTGCCAGCAGCTTAGGGCCGGCCGAACGAGCTTTCTTT. The chain couples TRBV7-2 to TRBJ1-1, with D unclear. This CDR3 comprises 13 residues. The V gene lost 1 base and the J gene lost 10 bases, with 13 bases spanning the gap. The germline V gene encodes CDR1 SGHTA and CDR2 FQGNSA.

By share, this clonotype counts as medium-sized (0.01 to 0.1%). The V and J genes are TRBV28 and TRBJ2-7; D unclear. With 2 bases removed from V and 4 bases from J, the gap between germline ends came to 12 bases. Germline loops: CDR1 MDHEN, CDR2 SYDVKM. The CDR3 runs to 14 residues. The CDR3 DNA follows: TGTGCCAGCAGTTTACGGCAGGTGGTATACGAGCAGTACGTC. This codes for CASSLRQVVYEQYV.

This clonotype was seen repeatedly, ten times or more. The V call is TRBV27, the J call TRBJ2-1; the match to TRBD2 covers 7 bases. This CDR3 is built from 14 residues. CDR1 is MNHEY, CDR2 SMNVEV, per germline (reference sequence). The V and J ends lost 2 bases and 4 bases, in that order; junction bases with no gene match: 2. CDR3 in DNA: TGTGCCAGCAGTTTAGCGGGGGTATACAATGAGCAGTTCTTC. This sequence encodes CASSLAGVYNEQFF.

In this sample, this clonotype turned up a few times. The chain combines TRBV5-5 with TRBJ2-1; 10 nucleotides align to TRBD1. V lost 5 bases, J lost 8 bases, and 10 bases stayed unmatched. The CDR3 sequence is 15 residues long. Germline CDR1 reads SGHKS; CDR2 reads YYEKEE (reference sequence). In nucleotides, the CDR3 is TGTGCCAGCAGTTTCGTACCGGGACAGGGGCATGAGCAGTTCTTC. Amino acids: CASSFVPGQGHEQFF. The full variable domain, rest sourced from reference TRBV5-5 and TRBJ2-1, is DAGVTQSPTHLIKTRGQQVTLRCSPISGHKSVSWYQQVLGQGPQFIFQYYEKEERGRGNFPDRFSARQFPNYSSELNVNALLLGDSALYLCASSFVPGQGHEQFFGPGTRLTVL.

The rearrangement joins TRBV9 to TRBJ2-2; D gene ambiguous. Between the trimmed V and J ends, which lost 7 bases and 3 bases, there was a span of 10 bases. Looked up from germline, CDR1 is SGDLS and CDR2 is YYNGEE. The CDR3 sequence is 13 residues long. CDR3 in DNA: TGTGCCAGCGGGGTAGATTACACCGGGGAGCTGTTTTTT. Encoded protein: CASGVDYTGELFF.

This clonotype has ten or more counts. The chain links TRBV5-4 to TRBJ1-4, with TRBD1 matching 9 bases. CDR3 size: 15 residues. Losses at the gene ends were 4 bases for V and 4 bases for J; bases not matched to a gene: 5. The germline gives CDR1 SGHNT, CDR2 YYREEE (reference sequence). The CDR3 DNA is TGTGCCAGCAGCCTGGGACAGGGCGGTAATGAAAAACTGTTTTTT. Its protein is CASSLGQGGNEKLFF. The entire variable domain, with the rest obtained from reference TRBV5-4 and TRBJ1-4, is as follows: ETGVTQSPTHLIKTRGQQVTLRCSSQSGHNTVSWYQQALGQGPQFIFQYYREEENGRGNFPPRFSGLQFPNYSSELNVNALELDDSALYLCASSLGQGGNEKLFFGSGTQLSVL.

This clonotype was recorded at least ten times. The V gene is TRBV20-1, the J gene TRBJ2-7; D is possibly TRBD2 (6 bases). Germline CDR1 DFQATT, CDR2 SNEGSKA (reference sequence). CDR3 length equals 13 residues. The germline V and J ends were trimmed by 3 bases and 3 bases, with 12 bases remaining between them. The CDR3 bases are TGCAGTGCTAGGGGCGGGGCTCGCTACGAGCAGTACTTC. Translated: CSARGGARYEQYF.

V and J are TRBV11-2 and TRBJ2-1; 11 bases map to TRBD2. This CDR3 region has 18 residues. J was trimmed by 3 bases and V by 7 bases; bases with no gene match: 14. CDR1 and CDR2 (germline): SGHAT, FQNNGV. The CDR3 protein is CASTPAIAGGRGYNEQFF. CDR3 coding DNA: TGTGCCAGCACCCCGGCGATAGCGGGAGGGAGGGGCTACAATGAGCAGTTCTTC.

This clonotype was found many times. The chain is built from TRBV12-5 and TRBJ1-5; D is unclear. CDR3 size: 15 residues. V gave up 1 base and J gave up 4 bases, with 11 bases separating them. Germline CDR1 is LGHNT and CDR2 is FRNRAP. The CDR3, as DNA: TGTGCTAGTGGTTTGGCGTTGCTGGGAAATCAGCCCCAGCATTTT. Residues: CASGLALLGNQPQHF. Variable domain in full (rest from reference TRBV12-5 and TRBJ1-5): DARVTQTPRHKVTEMGQEVTMRCQPILGHNTVFWYRQTMMQGLELLAYFRNRAPLDDSGMPKDRFSAEMPDATLATLKIQPSEPRDSAVYFCASGLALLGNQPQHFGDGTRLSIL.

This clonotype was recorded at least ten times. This rearrangement joins TRBV20-1 to TRBJ2-2; D remains unclear. Trimming took off 6 bases at V and 0 bases at J, with 11 bases between the two ends. The CDR3 sequence is 14 residues long. Germline V gene sequence: CDR1 DFQATT, CDR2 SNEGSKA (reference sequence). Written as DNA, the CDR3 is TGCAGTGCAATAGGGCCGTCGAACACCGGGGAGCTGTTTTTT. The encoded protein is CSAIGPSNTGELFF.

On this clonotype: A much bigger clone sits one base away, suggesting this may be a read error. The gene calls are TRBV12-3 or TRBV12-4 and TRBJ2-1, with unresolved D. The J call may not be correct, given that the DNA end is closer to TRBJ2-7. This CDR3 has 17 amino acids. The CDR3 nucleotides read TGTGCCAGCAGTTTAAGTACGGGTTTTAATTCCTACAATGAGCAGTACTTC. Translation: CASSLSTGFNSYNEQYF.

This clonotype has ten or more counts. The V gene is TRBV4-1, the J gene TRBJ2-5; the D is unclear. Germline CDR1 and CDR2: MGHRA and YSYEKL. Trimming removed 5 bases at V and 5 bases at J, with 6 bases between. The CDR3 has 11 residues. The CDR3 coding sequence is TGCGCCAGCAGCTTATCGGAGACCCAGTACTTC. It specifies CASSLSETQYF.

This clonotype qualifies as medium-sized. The gene calls are TRBV6-6 and TRBJ1-1; TRBD1 matches at 9 bases. The CDR3 totals 14 residues. Germline assignment: CDR1 MNHNY and CDR2 SVGAGI (reference sequence). Trimming at V came to 5 bases and at J to 7 bases, leaving 8 bases not matched to a gene. CDR3 loop: CASSQQGAGFEAFF. DNA of the CDR3: TGTGCCAGCAGTCAACAGGGGGCCGGTTTTGAAGCTTTCTTT.

The chain couples TRBV30 to TRBJ1-5; 7 bases fit TRBD1. Germline V CDR1 and CDR2: GTSNPN, SVGIG (reference sequence). The CDR3 has 16 amino acids. The V segment lost 1 base and the J segment 1 base; nucleotides outside the gene matches: 7. The CDR3 nucleotides read TGTGCCTGGAGTGCGGAGACAGGGCGAAGCAATCAGCCCCAGCATTTT. Encoded protein: CAWSAETGRSNQPQHF.

In its sample, this clonotype was seen many times. The CDR3 is CSARVGAVPGQETQYF. DNA for the CDR3: TGCAGTGCTAGAGTGGGCGCGGTTCCGGGCCAAGAGACCCAGTACTTC. The V and J genes are TRBV20-1 and TRBJ2-5; D not certain. V was clipped by 1 base and J by 1 base, with 16 bases between them. Looked up from germline, CDR1 is DFQATT and CDR2 is SNEGSKA (reference sequence). There are 16 residues in the CDR3.

As for this clonotype: It may be a read error: a sequence one base away is much more abundant. The chain links TRBV5-1 to TRBJ2-7; 9 bases map to TRBD1. Per the germline V gene, CDR1 is SGHRS and CDR2 is YFSETQ. CDR3 length: 14 amino acids. CDR3 sequence: CASREGTGNYELYF. In DNA form, the CDR3 reads TGCGCCAGCAGGGAAGGGACAGGGAACTACGAGCTGTACTTC.

The chain carries TRBV28 and TRBJ1-5; D is possibly TRBD1 (6 bases). V lost 3 bases and J 0 bases, leaving 15 bases between the germline ends. CDR1 is MDHEN, CDR2 SYDVKM, per germline. CDR3 length: 17 amino acids. DNA for the CDR3: TGTGCCAGCAGTTTGCCCCGGGACACCTTTAGCAATCAGCCCCAGCATTTT. Translating gives CASSLPRDTFSNQPQHF. The entire variable domain, with the rest obtained from reference TRBV28 and TRBJ1-5, is as follows: DVKVTQSSRYLVKRTGEKVFLECVQDMDHENMFWYRQDPGLGLRLIYFSYDVKMKEKGDIPEGYSVSREKKERFSLILESASTNQTSMYLCASSLPRDTFSNQPQHFGDGTRLSIL.

Only a few counts were recorded for this clonotype. This sequence joins TRBV20-1 and TRBJ2-3, with D tentatively TRBD2 (6 bases). The V gene lost 6 bases and the J gene lost 0 bases, with 13 bases spanning the gap. The CDR3 totals 14 residues. Germline V CDR1 and CDR2: DFQATT, SNEGSKA (reference sequence). This CDR3 is CSAGTSDSTDTQYF. The CDR3, as DNA: TGCAGTGCGGGGACTTCCGACAGCACAGATACGCAGTATTTT.

The chain recombines TRBV27 with TRBJ1-5, with D possibly TRBD1 on 6 matching bases. The CDR3 is made up of 14 amino acids. V was cut by 7 bases and J by 6 bases, with 16 bases left in between. Per germline, CDR1 MNHEY and CDR2 SMNVEV (reference sequence). DNA for the CDR3: TGTGCCAGCAAGCTCGGCAGGGGCCCTCAGCCCCAGCATTTT. Its translation is CASKLGRGPQPQHF.

This clonotype was found a few times. The gene calls are TRBV3-1 and TRBJ2-1, with 7 bases fitting TRBD2. In germline, CDR1 is LGHDT, CDR2 YNNKEL (reference sequence). The CDR3 totals 16 residues. Trimming removed 0 bases from V and 0 bases from J; junction bases left unmatched: 2. CDR3 sequence reads: CASSQDGGGSYNEQFF. CDR3 coding DNA: TGTGCCAGCAGCCAAGATGGGGGGGGCTCCTACAATGAGCAGTTCTTC.

In this sample, this clonotype turned up a few times. The rearrangement joins TRBV14 to TRBJ1-1, with D perhaps matching TRBD1 (6 bases). The germline V gene encodes CDR1 SGHDN and CDR2 FVKESK. The CDR3 is 14 amino acids. V was clipped by 0 bases and J by 11 bases, with 16 bases between them. The CDR3 region is CASSQDLYRASAFF. The CDR3 DNA follows: TGTGCCAGCAGCCAAGATCTTTACAGGGCGAGTGCTTTCTTT.

This chain connects TRBV4-2 to TRBJ2-1, with D tentatively TRBD1 (6 bases). Trimming took 4 bases from V and 5 from J, leaving 12 bases between them. Germline V gene sequence: CDR1 LGHNA, CDR2 YNFKEQ. This CDR3 contains 14 residues. CDR3: CASSLGTLNNEQFF. As DNA, the CDR3 is TGTGCCAGCAGCCTAGGGACACTTAACAATGAGCAGTTCTTC.

This clonotype was picked up many times. The chain uses TRBV5-1 and TRBJ2-5; 8 positions match TRBD2. The CDR3 is made up of 16 amino acids. The junction had 4 bases not matched to a gene; V was cut back by 0 bases and J by 0 bases. Per germline, CDR1 SGHRS and CDR2 YFSETQ. The CDR3 DNA is TGCGCCAGCAGCTTGGCCGCGGGGGGCCACCAAGAGACCCAGTACTTC. Translated: CASSLAAGGHQETQYF.

At least ten counts were recorded for this clonotype. The V call is TRBV11-2, the J call TRBJ1-1; D is undetermined. The CDR3 runs to 13 residues. Germline assignment: CDR1 SGHAT and CDR2 FQNNGV. V lost 6 bases, J lost 0 bases, and 8 bases lay in between. The CDR3 region is CASSTDVNTEAFF. Written as DNA, the CDR3 is TGTGCCAGCAGTACGGACGTGAACACTGAAGCTTTCTTT. The variable domain in full, completed from reference TRBV11-2 and TRBJ1-1, reads EAGVAQSPRYKIIEKRQSVAFWCNPISGHATLYWYQQILGQGPKLLIQFQNNGVVDDSQLPKDRFSAERLKGVDSTLKIQPAKLEDSAVYLCASSTDVNTEAFFGQGTRLTVV.

In this sample, this clonotype turned up many times. The V and J genes are TRBV5-1 and TRBJ1-2, with D unresolved. V lost 4 bases, J lost 8 bases, and 9 bases lay in between. This CDR3 is built from 11 residues. Germline V gene lookup returns CDR1 SGHRS and CDR2 YFSETQ. CDR3 DNA sequence: TGCGCCAGCAGCGCGGAGAAAGGCTACACCTTC. Translated, it gives CASSAEKGYTF.

Details on this clonotype: This may stem from a read error, because a much larger clone lies one nucleotide away. The genes are TRBV13 and TRBJ2-2; perhaps TRBD2 as D (6 bases). Germline V CDR1 and CDR2: PRHDT, FYEKMQ (reference sequence). The CDR3 spans 14 residues. The CDR3 here is CASSSTTDTGGLFF. CDR3 bases: TGTGCCAGCAGCTCGACGACAGACACCGGGGGGCTGTTTTTT.

In its sample, this clonotype was seen a few times. The J gene is TRBJ1-5, the V gene TRBV20-1; tentatively, D is TRBD1 (5 bases). Trimming shortened V by 2 bases and J by 1 base, and 12 bases separated the two germline ends. This CDR3 comprises 15 residues. Germline values: CDR1 DFQATT, CDR2 SNEGSKA (reference sequence). The CDR3, as DNA: TGCAGTGCTAGATCAGGCAGGGTGAGCAATCAGCCCCAGCATTTT. Translated: CSARSGRVSNQPQHF.

Sample share makes this clonotype medium-sized. V usage is TRBV28 and J usage is TRBJ1-3; D is ambiguous. The V and J ends lost 1 base and 4 bases respectively, with 14 bases between them. Germline loops: CDR1 MDHEN, CDR2 SYDVKM. The CDR3 totals 16 residues. The CDR3 nucleotides read TGTGCCAGCAGTTTATTCCCTCTTGGATCCGGAAACACCATATATTTT. Amino acids: CASSLFPLGSGNTIYF.

There are many counts of this clonotype. V gene TRBV5-1 combines with J gene TRBJ2-7, with D unresolved. Per the germline V gene, CDR1 is SGHRS and CDR2 is YFSETQ. There are 13 residues in the CDR3. Trimming pared 5 bases from V and 0 bases from J, leaving 9 bases between. CDR3 nucleotide sequence: TGCGCCAGCAGTCAGAGTGACTCCTACGAGCAGTACTTC. Its protein product is CASSQSDSYEQYF.

In its sample, this clonotype ranks as medium-sized. The CDR3 region has the DNA TGTGCCAGCAAAGCCGTCTACGAGCAGTACGTC. This gives the protein CASKAVYEQYV. The chain employs TRBV6-1 and TRBJ2-7; D is unresolved. V shed 7 bases and J shed 3 bases, with 7 bases lying between them. CDR1 MNHNS and CDR2 SASEGT come from the germline V gene. CDR3 length: 11 amino acids.